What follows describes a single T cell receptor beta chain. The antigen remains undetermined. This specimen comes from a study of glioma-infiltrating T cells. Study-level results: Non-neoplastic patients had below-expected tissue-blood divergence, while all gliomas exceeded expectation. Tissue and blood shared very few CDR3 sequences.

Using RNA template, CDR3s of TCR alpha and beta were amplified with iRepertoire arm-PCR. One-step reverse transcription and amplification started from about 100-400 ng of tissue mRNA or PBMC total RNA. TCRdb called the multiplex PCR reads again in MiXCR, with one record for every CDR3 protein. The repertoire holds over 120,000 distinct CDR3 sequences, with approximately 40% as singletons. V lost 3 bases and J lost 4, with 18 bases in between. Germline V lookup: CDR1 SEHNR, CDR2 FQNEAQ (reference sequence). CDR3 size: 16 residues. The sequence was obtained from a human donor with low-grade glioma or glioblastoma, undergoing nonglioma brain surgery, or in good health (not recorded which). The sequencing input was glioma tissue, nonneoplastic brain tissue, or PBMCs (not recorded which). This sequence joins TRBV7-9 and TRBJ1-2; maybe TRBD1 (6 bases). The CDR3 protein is CASSFVNEGVVYGYTF. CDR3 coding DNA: TGTGCCAGCAGCTTTGTAAACGAGGGGGTCGTCTATGGCTACACCTTC.